A single sample is the source of the 24 T cell receptor beta chains below, sequenced in a study of blood T cell repertoires in COVID-19. Libraries were prepared by immunoSEQ multiplex PCR; TCRdb keeps only in-frame clonotypes and omits some of them. The sample contains 200,000 to 250,000 clones, about 82% of which appear only once. Source material: PBMCs or T cells enriched from blood (not recorded which). Receptor source: a woman in her forties or fifties who had recovered from COVID-19.

Comments on this clone: One end of the junction does not line up with germline, which may come from a read error. The genes are TRBV28 and TRBJ2-1, with 10 bases identical to TRBD2. The CDR3 loop spans 16 amino acids. CDR1 and CDR2 (germline): MDHEN, SYDVKM. The CDR3 coding sequence is TGTGCCAGCAGTCCCCGAACTAGCGGGGAATACAATGAACAGTTCTTC. Protein: CASSPRTSGEYNEQFF.

This sequence joins TRBV28 and TRBJ2-2; possibly TRBD2 for D (5 bases). Germline V lookup: CDR1 MDHEN, CDR2 SYDVKM. The CDR3 is 17 residues long. Trimming shortened V by 8 bases and J by 1 base, and 20 bases separated the two germline ends. DNA of the CDR3: TGTGCCAGCGAGGGAAGAATTGATCCTAGGAACACCGGGGAGCTGTTTTTT. Its translation is CASEGRIDPRNTGELFF.

The CDR3, as DNA: TGTGCCAGCAGTCCCCTCCGGACAGGCGGCCTATACAATGAGCAGTTCTTC. It codes for CASSPLRTGGLYNEQFF. The chain links TRBV28 to TRBJ2-1; 7 bases are a match to TRBD1. The length of the CDR3 is 17 residues. With V trimmed by 5 bases and J by 4 bases, 14 bases remained unmatched. Germline V gene lookup returns CDR1 MDHEN and CDR2 SYDVKM.

CDR3 loop: CASSIGNRVVNTQYF. The DNA of the CDR3 is TGTGCCAGTAGTATAGGAAACAGGGTCGTGAATACGCAGTATTTT. The chain recombines TRBV19 with TRBJ2-3, with D possibly TRBD1 on 6 matching bases. CDR1 is LNHDA, CDR2 SQIVND, per germline (reference sequence). V was pared by 1 base and J by 7 bases, with 15 bases between. This CDR3 is built from 15 residues.

The rearrangement uses TRBV27 and TRBJ2-1; no reliable D call. V was shortened by 0 bases and J by 1 base, with 10 bases between the two germline ends. From germline, CDR1 is MNHEY and CDR2 SMNVEV (reference sequence). The CDR3 covers 16 residues. This CDR3 reads CASSLSGRVSYNEQFF. CDR3 nucleotide sequence: TGTGCCAGCAGTTTATCTGGCCGGGTGTCCTACAATGAGCAGTTCTTC.

The table lists this clone with a few counts. The rearrangement joins TRBV5-1 to TRBJ1-1; D uncertain. Trimming took off 4 bases at V and 2 bases at J, with 15 bases between the two ends. Germline values: CDR1 SGHRS, CDR2 YFSETQ. This CDR3 has 15 amino acids. The CDR3: CASSADTPPNTEAFF. DNA for the CDR3: TGCGCCAGCAGCGCCGACACTCCACCCAACACTGAAGCTTTCTTT. Looking up the rest from reference TRBV5-1 and TRBJ1-1 gives the full variable domain: KAGVTQTPRYLIKTRGQQVTLSCSPISGHRSVSWYQQTPGQGLQFLFEYFSETQRNKGNFPGRFSGRQFSNSRSEMNVSTLELGDSALYLCASSADTPPNTEAFFGQGTRLTVV.

This chain joins TRBV19 and TRBJ2-6; D remains unclear. Looked up from germline, CDR1 is LNHDA and CDR2 is SQIVND (reference sequence). V was shortened by 3 bases and J by 3 bases, with 6 bases between the two germline ends. The CDR3 sequence is 14 residues long. CDR3 sequence (DNA): TGTGCCAGTAGTATCCCCCGTGGGGCCAACGTCCTGACTTTC. Translation gives CASSIPRGANVLTF.

This chain connects TRBV6-5 to TRBJ2-2; TRBD1 matches at 8 bases. The CDR3 is 15 residues long. Per the germline V gene, CDR1 is MNHEY and CDR2 is SVGAGI. J gave up 4 bases and V 5 bases, and 6 bases lay outside the gene matches. The CDR3 nucleotides are TGTGCCAGCAGTCCCGACAGGGGATCCACCGGGGAGCTGTTTTTT. It encodes CASSPDRGSTGELFF.

The gene calls are TRBV18 and TRBJ1-1, with 8 nucleotides matching TRBD1. The J segment lost 3 bases and the V segment lost 6 bases, leaving 6 bases of the junction unmatched. Looked up from germline, CDR1 is KGHSH and CDR2 is LQKENI. The CDR3 has 14 amino acids. CDR3 bases: TGTGCCAGCTCGCAGCAGGGGGCAGACACTGAAGCTTTCTTT. It encodes CASSQQGADTEAFF.

This clone has just one count. The V gene is TRBV28, the J gene TRBJ1-5; 7 nucleotides agree with TRBD1. V gave up 7 bases and J gave up 4 bases; unmatched junction bases: 7. The CDR3 spans 14 residues. The germline gives CDR1 MDHEN, CDR2 SYDVKM. The CDR3 DNA reads TGTGCCAGCAATCTGGTGACAGGGAATCAGCCCCAGCATTTT. Translation gives CASNLVTGNQPQHF. The full variable domain, rest sourced from reference TRBV28 and TRBJ1-5, is DVKVTQSSRYLVKRTGEKVFLECVQDMDHENMFWYRQDPGLGLRLIYFSYDVKMKEKGDIPEGYSVSREKKERFSLILESASTNQTSMYLCASNLVTGNQPQHFGDGTRLSIL.

The J gene is TRBJ2-7, the V gene TRBV6-5; 8 nucleotides match TRBD2. Unmatched junction bases numbered 5, after V lost 2 bases and J lost 2 bases. Per germline, CDR1 MNHEY and CDR2 SVGAGI. This CDR3 is built from 15 residues. CDR3 coding DNA: TGTGCCAGCAGTTACCGGGGTAGCGGGACCTACGAGCAGTACTTC. This translates into CASSYRGSGTYEQYF.

The rearrangement links TRBV9 to TRBJ2-1, with 12 nucleotides matching TRBD2. The CDR3 runs to 19 residues. Per the germline V gene, CDR1 is SGDLS and CDR2 is YYNGEE. Unmatched junction bases numbered 8, after V lost 1 base and J lost 0 bases. The CDR3 sequence is CASSVFGLAGPISYNEQFF. DNA for the CDR3: TGTGCCAGCAGCGTATTTGGACTAGCGGGACCTATCTCCTACAATGAGCAGTTCTTC.

V and J are TRBV7-9 and TRBJ2-1; TRBD2 matches at 10 bases. In germline, CDR1 is SEHNR, CDR2 FQNEAQ (reference sequence). The V and J ends lost 0 bases and 6 bases, in that order; junction bases with no gene match: 11. The CDR3 is 18 amino acids. The CDR3 sequence is CASSLAASGRRRGNEQFF. The CDR3 bases are TGTGCCAGCAGCTTAGCCGCTAGCGGGAGAAGGAGGGGCAATGAGCAGTTCTTC.

The rearrangement joins TRBV6-6 to TRBJ2-2, with D maybe TRBD1 (6 bases). V lost 8 bases, J lost 5 bases, and 15 bases lay in between. The CDR3 has 14 residues. Germline CDR1 and CDR2: MNHNY and SVGAGI (reference sequence). CDR3 DNA sequence: TGTGCCAGCTTGTTTGCAGGGGCGACCGGGGAGCTGTTTTTT. Its translation: CASLFAGATGELFF.

This chain joins TRBV18 and TRBJ1-1, with no clear D. The germline V gene encodes CDR1 KGHSH and CDR2 LQKENI. This CDR3 contains 13 residues. Trimming pared 3 bases from V and 8 bases from J, leaving 13 bases between. This CDR3 reads CASSPRGFKEAFF. The CDR3 DNA reads TGTGCCAGCTCACCGAGAGGTTTTAAAGAAGCTTTCTTT.

There are a few counts of this clone. The gene calls are TRBV27 and TRBJ1-1; tentatively, D is TRBD1 (6 bases). With 5 bases removed from V and 2 bases from J, the gap between germline ends came to 18 bases. CDR1 is MNHEY, CDR2 SMNVEV, per germline (reference sequence). The CDR3 runs to 16 residues. CDR3 DNA: TGTGCCAGCAGTATTTATGGGTTGGGGGCCAACACTGAAGCTTTCTTT. It yields the protein CASSIYGLGANTEAFF.

This chain connects TRBV10-2 to TRBJ1-4; the D is unclear. The CDR3 is made up of 12 amino acids. CDR1 is WSHSY and CDR2 is SAAADI in the germline V gene. Trimming took 6 bases from V and 7 from J, leaving 9 bases between them. CDR3 loop: CASSRGSEKLFF. For the CDR3, the DNA is TGCGCCAGCAGCAGAGGGAGTGAAAAACTGTTTTTT.

This clone came up a few times. The chain links TRBV28 to TRBJ1-4, with 12 positions matching TRBD1. V trimming: 0 bases; J trimming: 8 bases; junction bases outside the gene matches: 13. This CDR3 has 19 residues. From germline, CDR1 is MDHEN and CDR2 SYDVKM. CDR3 sequence (DNA): TGTGCCAGCAGTTTATGGACCGGGACAGGGGGCAGTAATCGAGAAAAACTGTTTTTT. Residues: CASSLWTGTGGSNREKLFF.

As concerns this clone: Other DNA variants within this sample encode the same CDR3. V is TRBV19 and J is TRBJ2-1; the match to TRBD2 covers 8 bases. Looked up from germline, CDR1 is LNHDA and CDR2 is SQIVND (reference sequence). Trimming at V came to 3 bases and at J to 5 bases, leaving 3 bases not matched to a gene. The CDR3 length is 14 residues. The CDR3 reads CASSIQRGNNEQFF. The CDR3 DNA sequence: TGTGCCAGTAGTATTCAGCGGGGGAACAATGAGCAGTTCTTC.

V and J are TRBV4-3 and TRBJ2-7; the match to TRBD1 covers 10 bases. This CDR3 contains 15 residues. From germline, CDR1 is LGHNA and CDR2 YSLEER. The junction had 3 bases not matched to a gene; V was cut back by 2 bases and J by 2 bases. The CDR3 DNA is TGCGCCAGCAGCCAAAAGGGGACAGGGGCCTACGAGCAGTACTTC. Translating gives CASSQKGTGAYEQYF.

This clone was observed once. The J gene is TRBJ2-1, the V gene TRBV28; the D gene is possibly TRBD1 (5 bases). Trimming removed 3 bases from V and 8 bases from J, with 8 bases in between. Germline V CDR1 and CDR2: MDHEN, SYDVKM. The CDR3 is made up of 12 amino acids. The CDR3 sequence is CASSFTGYEQFF. CDR3 sequence (DNA): TGTGCCAGCAGTTTCACAGGATATGAGCAGTTCTTC. Full variable domain (outside the CDR3, taken from reference TRBV28 and TRBJ2-1): DVKVTQSSRYLVKRTGEKVFLECVQDMDHENMFWYRQDPGLGLRLIYFSYDVKMKEKGDIPEGYSVSREKKERFSLILESASTNQTSMYLCASSFTGYEQFFGPGTRLTVL.

The rearrangement links TRBV5-1 to TRBJ1-1; 7 bases are a match to TRBD1. V was pared by 4 bases and J by 0 bases, with 6 bases of the junction left unmatched. Germline V gene data show CDR1 as SGHRS and CDR2 as YFSETQ. There are 15 residues in the CDR3. The CDR3 here is CASSPGTAVNTEAFF. The CDR3 DNA reads TGCGCCAGCAGCCCGGGGACAGCGGTGAACACTGAAGCTTTCTTT.

The chain combines TRBV2 with TRBJ2-1; D might be TRBD2 (5 bases). This CDR3 contains 16 residues. V was shortened by 0 bases and J by 2 bases, with 11 bases between the two germline ends. Germline V gives CDR1 SNHLY, CDR2 FYNNEI. The CDR3 region is CASSEALAGTYNEQFF. CDR3 DNA sequence: TGTGCCAGCAGTGAAGCCCTAGCTGGAACCTACAATGAGCAGTTCTTC.

The J gene is TRBJ2-7, the V gene TRBV5-1; D possibly corresponds to TRBD1 (6 bases). V gave up 1 base and J gave up 5 bases, with 13 bases separating them. The CDR3 sequence is 14 residues long. CDR1 is SGHRS and CDR2 is YFSETQ in the germline V gene. The CDR3 spells CASSLIRGEDEQYF. The CDR3 nucleotides read TGCGCCAGCAGCTTGATCAGGGGAGAGGACGAGCAGTACTTC.